This T cell receptor (beta chain) was sequenced in a study of beta chain features in type 1 diabetes (dated 2018 in TCRdb). Describing the broader study: Mean age, gender distribution, total cell number and subset yield were not different between patients and healthy donors. A total of roughly 98,000,000 sorted cells were examined across all samples, and a strong correlation was observed between cell number per subset and RNA yield. The study compared the TCRB repertoires of sorted circulating CD4+ T cell subsets in recently diagnosed type 1 diabetes patients with those in matched healthy donors. Regulatory and stem cell-like memory subsets were obtained from only 8 patients and roughly eight healthy donors, while naive and central memory subsets were obtained from all 28 donors. Overall results and qualifications from the work: Sequencing cDNA rather than genomic DNA could over-represent highly expressing activated cells, although activation and CD3 levels did not differ between groups. Naive, central memory and regulatory TCRB repertoires appeared more similar among patients than among healthy donors. A moderate but significant shortening of TCRB CDR3 length was observed in type 1 diabetes patients in all four CD4+ subsets. At VDJ recombination sites, type 1 diabetes patients had fewer insertions and more deleted nucleotides, which implies abnormalities in thymic rearrangement. Only small numbers of individuals were included in the HLA sub-analyses, which left unresolved whether HLA type had any influence on TCRB rearrangement. PCR may preferentially amplify shorter templates, but because patient and control samples were amplified and corrected together, any resulting skew would affect both groups equally.

This clone was counted only a few times. There is no known antigen for this receptor. Base qualities are not recorded, but no much larger clone differs from it by a single base. The High Capacity cDNA Reverse Transcription Kit was used to reverse transcribe all of the isolated RNA, meaning that expressed TCRB transcripts were what got sequenced. Deep immunoSEQ sequencing was applied to naive, central memory and regulatory T cell samples, giving an average of roughly 3.5 million total reads per sample. After sorted cells were lysed in RLT buffer, RNA was extracted with DNase-treated RNeasy Micro or Mini kits, with the choice depending on cell number. To prevent cross-contamination, each cell subset was processed individually, whereas patient and healthy donor samples were processed jointly. The immunoSEQ multiplex PCR was used to amplify TCRB sequences from cDNA, yielding 87-bp fragments that span the CDR3 region. Amplicons were sequenced on the Illumina HiSeq platform. In the authors' own workflow: Synthetic template baselines were used to correct PCR bias computationally, reads within Hamming distance 2 were collapsed together, and singletons that could not be merged were discarded. Reads were aligned against IMGT to assign V, D and J genes, CDR3 length and insertions or deletions at six rearrangement sites. Within each subset, clonotype counts were normalized to the number of sorted cells before true diversity and Gini coefficients were calculated with the tcR R package. The overlap coefficient, calculated on TCRB nucleotide sequences, was used to measure repertoire sharing. TCRdb provides this immuneACCESS table in a form limited to in-frame rearrangements. Some clones are lacking; in checked studies, under half of them reflect an unresolved V gene, and why the rest are absent is not known. That table is the source of V, J and clone size, and D and trimming were worked out from the DNA. For this sample the table gives a few hundred thousand clones, of which around 10% were detected only once. Approximately 0.6% of the sample is taken by the ten largest.

Each donor gave one peripheral blood draw, approximately 110 mL on average, collected into heparinised tubes. Naive, central memory, regulatory and stem cell-like memory CD4+ T cells were sorted on a BD FACSAria II using a panel including CD45RO, CCR7, CD25, CD127, CD95 and CD27. A purity above 95% was achieved for all sorted populations. PBMCs were isolated right away by Lymphoprep density gradient centrifugation and were stained directly, without culture. So that batch effects would be minimized, each experiment stained and sorted samples in pairs, pairing one healthy donor with one patient. The CDR3, cysteine through phenylalanine, is 15 amino acids long. Only CDR3 DNA remains: 45 bases, in frame from the first base. The germline V gene provides CDR1 ENHRY and CDR2 SYGVKD. The germline V and J ends show losses of 5 bases and 4 bases respectively, and no gene match explains 3 bases of the junction.

The sequenced sample consisted of central memory CD4+ T cells from blood. The rearrangement joined TRBV10-3 to TRBJ2-2; TRBD1 fits 11 bases in the junction. This clonotype originated in a man between 25 and 39 years old with type 1 diabetes. Read as DNA, the sequence is TGTGCCATCAGTCCCGGGACAGGGGGCACCGGGGAGCTGTTTTTT. The resulting protein is CAISPGTGGTGELFF.